This record covers a single T cell receptor (beta chain). These data are taken from a study of blood T cell repertoires in COVID-19. Background on the study: PBMCs, B-cell-depleted T cells, or T cells provided the cDNA or gDNA that made up the material.

The table came from immunoSEQ multiplex PCR; TCRdb's copy has only in-frame clones and leaves some out. The repertoire holds about 68,000 clones, with approximately 90% as singletons. This clonotype originated in a human donor in a cohort sampled during active COVID-19. The source material was peripheral blood.

The CDR3 nucleotides read TGTGCCAGCAGCGCTCGGGACACCAACATTCAGTACTTC. Its protein is CASSARDTNIQYF. J is TRBJ2-4 and V is TRBV21-1; the table's D gene call, TRBD1, was not cross checked with the DNA. TRBV21-1 corresponds to a pseudogene. The CDR3 consists of 13 residues.